These 18 T cell receptor beta chains were all obtained from the same sample, sequenced in a study of cytomegalovirus exposure and HLA in healthy donors. Both 60 Vbeta primers and 13 Jbeta primers went into the PCR. Generated by immunoSEQ multiplex PCR, the TCRdb table keeps only in-frame clones and is missing some. This table has around 99,000 clones, around two thirds appearing once. The sample taken for sequencing was PBMCs. Source of these receptors: a middle-aged woman in good health and CMV-seropositive.

The table lists this clone with a few counts. The genes are TRBV7-8 and TRBJ1-2, with D unresolved. This CDR3 is 13 amino acids long. V lost 3 bases and J lost 3, with 8 bases in between. The germline CDR1 and CDR2 sequences are SGHVS and FQNEAQ. The DNA for the CDR3 is TGTGCCAGCAGCTTTGGAGATTACTATGGCTACACCTTC. Its translation is CASSFGDYYGYTF.

A single count supports this clone. The gene calls are TRBV25-1 and TRBJ1-6; TRBD1 aligns across 8 bases. The V gene's germline CDR1 is MGHDK and CDR2 SYGVNS. The V and J ends lost 3 bases and 5 bases, in that order; junction bases with no gene match: 3. There are 15 residues in the CDR3. CDR3 protein: CASSEQGAHNSPLHF. The CDR3 nucleotides are TGTGCCAGCAGTGAGCAGGGGGCCCATAATTCACCCCTCCACTTT.

The gene calls are TRBV30 and TRBJ1-1, with D possibly TRBD1 on 5 matching bases. CDR3 length equals 13 residues. Germline values: CDR1 GTSNPN, CDR2 SVGIG (reference sequence). V dropped 2 bases and J dropped 9 bases, with 16 bases sitting between them. The CDR3 DNA is TGTGCCTGGAGTCACCGACCCCGACAGAAAGCTTTCTTT. Translation: CAWSHRPRQKAFF.

CDR3 residues: CASLSRGMNTEAFF. The DNA of the CDR3 is TGTGCCAGCCTATCACGGGGAATGAACACTGAAGCTTTCTTT. The chain couples TRBV6-5 to TRBJ1-1, with D hard to call. The CDR3 runs to 14 residues. CDR1 is MNHEY, CDR2 SVGAGI, per germline. With 8 bases removed from V and 0 bases from J, the gap between germline ends came to 13 bases.

The V and J genes are TRBV18 and TRBJ1-2, with D possibly TRBD1 on 5 matching bases. CDR1 and CDR2 from the germline V gene are KGHSH and LQKENI. The CDR3 consists of 14 residues. Between the trimmed V and J ends, which lost 3 bases and 5 bases, there was a span of 13 bases. The CDR3 spells CASSPQGDGYGYTF. The CDR3 nucleotides are TGTGCCAGCTCACCGCAGGGCGACGGGTATGGCTACACCTTC.

V usage is TRBV20-1 and J usage is TRBJ2-5, with 7 bases fitting TRBD2. Germline values: CDR1 DFQATT, CDR2 SNEGSKA (reference sequence). This CDR3 region has 11 residues. V shed 0 bases and J 9 bases; nucleotides not matched to a gene: 1. CDR3 coding DNA: TGCAGTGCTAGAGATGGGGGGGCCCAGTACTTC. The encoded protein is CSARDGGAQYF.

Of note for this clone: The CDR3 does not close with the conserved phenylalanine or tryptophan, likely indicating a read error. The gene calls are TRBV30 and TRBJ1-3, with D possibly being TRBD1 (5 bases). V was shortened by 4 bases and J by 2 bases, with 12 bases between the two germline ends. CDR1 is GTSNPN and CDR2 is SVGIG in the germline V gene (reference sequence). This CDR3 region has 14 residues. CDR3 DNA sequence: TGTGCCTGGAAAGGGGCGGGGGCTGGAAACACCATATATGTT. Its translation is CAWKGAGAGNTIYV.

The chain recombines TRBV5-8 with TRBJ1-2; no clear D gene. From germline, CDR1 is SGHTS and CDR2 YDEGEE. The germline V and J ends were trimmed by 4 bases and 0 bases, with 19 bases remaining between them. CDR3 length: 17 amino acids. CDR3: CASSAGLTPSTNYGYTF. The CDR3 coding sequence is TGTGCCAGCAGCGCGGGCCTTACACCCTCTACTAACTATGGCTACACCTTC.

The genes are TRBV7-3 and TRBJ1-5; the D gene is possibly TRBD1 (5 bases). V lost 2 bases and J lost 6, with 8 bases in between. The CDR3 is 13 amino acids. Germline assignment: CDR1 SGHTA and CDR2 FQGTGA. CDR3: CASSLQGGQPQHF. In DNA, the CDR3 is TGTGCCAGCAGCTTACAGGGCGGTCAGCCCCAGCATTTT. The whole variable domain, remainder taken from reference TRBV7-3 and TRBJ1-5, is GAGVSQTPSNKVTEKGKYVELRCDPISGHTALYWYRQSLGQGPEFLIYFQGTGAADDSGLPNDRFFAVRPEGSVSTLKIQRTERGDSAVYLCASSLQGGQPQHFGDGTRLSIL.

This sequence joins TRBV5-1 and TRBJ2-5; the D gene is possibly TRBD2 (5 bases). The V gene's germline CDR1 is SGHRS and CDR2 YFSETQ. V was trimmed by 5 bases and J by 2 bases, leaving 10 bases between them. The CDR3 spans 13 residues. The DNA of the CDR3 is TGCGCCAGCAGTATTGGCGGGCAAGAGACCCAGTACTTC. Amino acid sequence: CASSIGGQETQYF.

The chain links TRBV30 to TRBJ2-7, with D unclear. Per germline, CDR1 GTSNPN and CDR2 SVGIG (reference sequence). The V end lost 3 bases, the J end lost 2 bases, and 11 bases lay between the germline ends. CDR3 length equals 13 residues. CDR3 sequence (DNA): TGTGCCTGGAGACTCCCCGAGGCCTACGAGCAGTACTTC. It codes for CAWRLPEAYEQYF.

The chain uses TRBV25-1 and TRBJ1-3, with D hard to call. The CDR3 consists of 12 residues. V lost 5 bases, J lost 4 bases, and 6 bases lay in between. Germline assignment: CDR1 MGHDK and CDR2 SYGVNS. The CDR3 nucleotides read TGTGCCAGCAGTTGGCAGGGAAACACCATATATTTT. It specifies CASSWQGNTIYF.

V usage is TRBV30 and J usage is TRBJ1-4; D is uncertain. The CDR3 has 12 residues. The germline V gene encodes CDR1 GTSNPN and CDR2 SVGIG (reference sequence). Trimming cost V 0 bases and J 7 bases, with 6 bases left between them. The CDR3 DNA reads as TGTGCCTGGAGTGTACAGTTTGAAAAACTGTTTTTT. Amino acids: CAWSVQFEKLFF.

The V gene is TRBV30, the J gene TRBJ1-4; 8 bases fit TRBD1. The CDR3 length is 16 residues. CDR1 is GTSNPN, CDR2 SVGIG, per germline (reference sequence). The trim removed 1 base at V and 5 bases at J, leaving 9 bases unmatched. For the CDR3, the DNA is TGTGCCTGGAGTGCCACCCGGACAGGGAAAAATGAAAAACTGTTTTTT. This translates into CAWSATRTGKNEKLFF.

The chain employs TRBV4-3 and TRBJ2-1, with 14 bases that match TRBD2. Germline loops: CDR1 LGHNA, CDR2 YSLEER. There are 17 residues in the CDR3. Trimming cost V 2 bases and J 4 bases; bases outside gene matches: 4. The CDR3 DNA is TGCGCCAGCAGCCAAACCGGGACTAGCGGGGGTTACAATGAGCAGTTCTTC. It specifies CASSQTGTSGGYNEQFF.

The chain links TRBV30 to TRBJ1-1; the D gene is possibly TRBD1 (6 bases). Germline CDR1 reads GTSNPN; CDR2 reads SVGIG (reference sequence). CDR3 size: 12 residues. Deletions cut 2 bases from V and 11 bases from J, with 15 bases between. Here the CDR3 DNA reads TGTGCCTGGAGTACGGGGGGGCCGTTTGCTTTCTTT. Its protein is CAWSTGGPFAFF. Combining the CDR3 with reference TRBV30 and TRBJ1-1 gives the whole variable domain SQTIHQWPATLVQPVGSPLSLECTVEGTSNPNLYWYRQAAGRGLQLLFYSVGIGQISSEVPQNLSASRPQDRQFILSSKKLLLSDSGFYLCAWSTGGPFAFFGQGTRLTVV.

The chain combines TRBV5-4 with TRBJ1-6; D unclear. The CDR3 length is 15 residues. The V end lost 4 bases, the J end lost 10 bases, and 18 bases lay between the germline ends. Germline loops: CDR1 SGHNT, CDR2 YYREEE (reference sequence). Here the CDR3 reads CASSLAGIKLSPLHF. CDR3 bases: TGTGCCAGCAGCCTTGCCGGGATCAAATTATCACCCCTCCACTTT.

The gene calls are TRBV5-1 and TRBJ2-5, with 11 bases identical to TRBD1. The CDR3 has 16 residues. Germline V gene data show CDR1 as SGHRS and CDR2 as YFSETQ. V lost 5 bases, J lost 4 bases, and 10 bases stayed unmatched. The CDR3 nucleotides are TGCGCCAGCAGACGGACAGGGGGCGCTTATGGAGAGACCCAGTACTTC. As protein: CASRRTGGAYGETQYF. Using reference TRBV5-1 and TRBJ2-5 for the parts outside the CDR3, the full variable domain is KAGVTQTPRYLIKTRGQQVTLSCSPISGHRSVSWYQQTPGQGLQFLFEYFSETQRNKGNFPGRFSGRQFSNSRSEMNVSTLELGDSALYLCASRRTGGAYGETQYFGPGTRLLVL.